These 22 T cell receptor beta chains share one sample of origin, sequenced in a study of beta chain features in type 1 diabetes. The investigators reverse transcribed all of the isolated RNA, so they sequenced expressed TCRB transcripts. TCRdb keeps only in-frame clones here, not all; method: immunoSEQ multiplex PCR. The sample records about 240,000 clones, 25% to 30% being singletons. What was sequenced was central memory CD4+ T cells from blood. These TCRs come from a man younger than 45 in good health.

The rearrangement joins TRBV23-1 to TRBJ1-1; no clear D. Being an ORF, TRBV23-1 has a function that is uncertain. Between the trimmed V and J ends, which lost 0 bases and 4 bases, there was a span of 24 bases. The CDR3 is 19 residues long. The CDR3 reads CASSQSIGRTEPRPTEAFF. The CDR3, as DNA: TGCGCCAGCAGTCAATCGATCGGGCGGACGGAGCCGAGGCCCACTGAAGCTTTCTTT.

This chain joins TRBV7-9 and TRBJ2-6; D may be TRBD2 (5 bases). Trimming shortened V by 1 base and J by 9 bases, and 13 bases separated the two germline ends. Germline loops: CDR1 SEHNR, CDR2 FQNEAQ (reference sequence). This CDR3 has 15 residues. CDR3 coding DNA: TGTGCCAGCAGCTTAGGAGGGATTAGTGGCAACGTCCTGACTTTC. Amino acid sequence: CASSLGGISGNVLTF.

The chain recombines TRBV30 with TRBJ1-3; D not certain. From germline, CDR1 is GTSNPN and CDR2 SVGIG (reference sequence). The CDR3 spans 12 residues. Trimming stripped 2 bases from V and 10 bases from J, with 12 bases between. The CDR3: CAWSSDEATIYF. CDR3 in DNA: TGTGCCTGGAGTTCGGACGAGGCTACCATATATTTT.

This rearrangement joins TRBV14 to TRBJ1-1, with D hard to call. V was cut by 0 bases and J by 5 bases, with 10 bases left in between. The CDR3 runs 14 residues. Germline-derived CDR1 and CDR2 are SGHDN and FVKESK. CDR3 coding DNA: TGTGCCAGCAGCCAAGAGGGATGGACGACTGAAGCTTTCTTT. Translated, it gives CASSQEGWTTEAFF.

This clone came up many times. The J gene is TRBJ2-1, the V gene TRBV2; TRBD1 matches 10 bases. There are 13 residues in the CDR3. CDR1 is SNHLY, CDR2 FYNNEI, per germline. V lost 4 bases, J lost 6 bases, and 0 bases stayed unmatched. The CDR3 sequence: CASSGTGGNEQFF. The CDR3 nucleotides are TGTGCCAGCAGTGGGACAGGGGGCAATGAGCAGTTCTTC.

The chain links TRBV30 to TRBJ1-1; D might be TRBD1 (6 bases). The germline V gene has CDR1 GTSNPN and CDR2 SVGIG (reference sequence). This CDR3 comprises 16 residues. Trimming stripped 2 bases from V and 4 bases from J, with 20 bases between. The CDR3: CAWSLPMGGRLTEAFF. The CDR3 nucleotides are TGTGCCTGGAGTTTGCCGATGGGGGGGCGGCTCACTGAAGCTTTCTTT.

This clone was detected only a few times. DNA for the CDR3: TGTGCCAGCAGCTTAGAGCAGGGGCGGGGCGAGCAGTACTTC. It translates to CASSLEQGRGEQYF. V usage is TRBV7-2 and J usage is TRBJ2-7; D may be TRBD1 or TRBD2 (6 bases each). V lost 1 base and J lost 6, with 13 bases in between. The CDR3 loop spans 14 amino acids. The V gene's germline CDR1 is SGHTA and CDR2 FQGNSA.

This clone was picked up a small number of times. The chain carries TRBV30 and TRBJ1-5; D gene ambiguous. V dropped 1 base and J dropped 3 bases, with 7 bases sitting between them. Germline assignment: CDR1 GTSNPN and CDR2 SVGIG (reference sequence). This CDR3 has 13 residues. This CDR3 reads CAWSDRFNQPQHF. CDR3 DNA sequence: TGTGCCTGGAGTGACAGATTCAATCAGCCCCAGCATTTT.

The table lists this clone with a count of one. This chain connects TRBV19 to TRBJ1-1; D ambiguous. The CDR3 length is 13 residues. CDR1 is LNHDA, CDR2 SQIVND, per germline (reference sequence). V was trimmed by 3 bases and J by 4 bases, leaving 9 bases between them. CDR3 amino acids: CASSILLPTEAFF. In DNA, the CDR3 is TGTGCCAGTAGTATTCTGTTACCCACTGAAGCTTTCTTT.

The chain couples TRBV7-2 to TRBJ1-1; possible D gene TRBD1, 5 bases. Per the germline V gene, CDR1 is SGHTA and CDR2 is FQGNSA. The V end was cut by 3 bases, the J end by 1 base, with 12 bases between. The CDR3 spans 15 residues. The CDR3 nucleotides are TGTGCCAGCAGCTTTAGGGGAGGCACGAACACTGAAGCTTTCTTT. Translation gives CASSFRGGTNTEAFF.

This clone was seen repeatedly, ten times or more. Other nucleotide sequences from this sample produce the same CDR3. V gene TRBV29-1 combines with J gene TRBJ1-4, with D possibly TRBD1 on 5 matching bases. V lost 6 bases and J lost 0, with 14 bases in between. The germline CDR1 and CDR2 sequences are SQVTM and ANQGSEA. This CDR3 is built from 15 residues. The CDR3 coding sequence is TGCAGCGTCGCCGGGACCTCTTCAACTAATGAAAAACTGTTTTTT. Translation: CSVAGTSSTNEKLFF.

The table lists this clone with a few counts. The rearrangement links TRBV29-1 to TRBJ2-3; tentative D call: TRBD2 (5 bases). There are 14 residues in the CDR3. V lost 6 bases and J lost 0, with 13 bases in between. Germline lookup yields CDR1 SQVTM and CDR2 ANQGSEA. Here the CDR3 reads CSVARTGSTDTQYF. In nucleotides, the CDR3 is TGCAGCGTCGCTCGGACGGGAAGCACAGATACGCAGTATTTT.

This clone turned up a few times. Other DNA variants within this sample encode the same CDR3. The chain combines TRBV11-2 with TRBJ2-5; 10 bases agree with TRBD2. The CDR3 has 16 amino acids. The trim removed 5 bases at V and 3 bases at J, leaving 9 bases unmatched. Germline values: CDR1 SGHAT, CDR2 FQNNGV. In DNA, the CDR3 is TGTGCCAGCAGCCTGGGGCTAGCGGGGGCCGAAGAGACCCAGTACTTC. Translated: CASSLGLAGAEETQYF.

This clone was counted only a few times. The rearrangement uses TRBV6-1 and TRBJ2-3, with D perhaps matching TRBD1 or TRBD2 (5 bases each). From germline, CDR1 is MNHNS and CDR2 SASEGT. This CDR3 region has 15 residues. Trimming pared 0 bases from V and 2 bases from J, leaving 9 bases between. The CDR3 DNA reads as TGTGCCAGCAGTGAAGCCCCCGGGACCACAGATACGCAGTATTTT. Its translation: CASSEAPGTTDTQYF.

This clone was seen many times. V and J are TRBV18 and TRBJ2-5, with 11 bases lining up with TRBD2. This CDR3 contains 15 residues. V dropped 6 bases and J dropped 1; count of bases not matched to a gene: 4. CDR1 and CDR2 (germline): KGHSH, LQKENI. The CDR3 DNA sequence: TGTGCCAGCTCCACGCTAGCGGGAGGCCAAGAGACCCAGTACTTC. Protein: CASSTLAGGQETQYF.

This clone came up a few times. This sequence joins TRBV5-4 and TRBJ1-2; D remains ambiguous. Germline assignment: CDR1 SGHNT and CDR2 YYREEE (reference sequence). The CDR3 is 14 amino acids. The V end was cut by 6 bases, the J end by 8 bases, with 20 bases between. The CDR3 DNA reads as TGTGCCAGCAACTTAGGAGCCTCTGGATCCGGCTACACCTTC. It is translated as CASNLGASGSGYTF. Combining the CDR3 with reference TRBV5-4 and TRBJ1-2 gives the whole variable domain ETGVTQSPTHLIKTRGQQVTLRCSSQSGHNTVSWYQQALGQGPQFIFQYYREEENGRGNFPPRFSGLQFPNYSSELNVNALELDDSALYLCASNLGASGSGYTFGSGTRLTVV.

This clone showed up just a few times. The CDR3: CASRGGTYEQYF. The DNA for the CDR3 is TGTGCCAGCAGGGGTGGGACCTACGAGCAGTACTTC. V and J are TRBV2 and TRBJ2-7, with D unresolved. This CDR3 has 12 residues. Looked up from germline, CDR1 is SNHLY and CDR2 is FYNNEI. The V end was cut by 6 bases, the J end by 2 bases, with 8 bases between.

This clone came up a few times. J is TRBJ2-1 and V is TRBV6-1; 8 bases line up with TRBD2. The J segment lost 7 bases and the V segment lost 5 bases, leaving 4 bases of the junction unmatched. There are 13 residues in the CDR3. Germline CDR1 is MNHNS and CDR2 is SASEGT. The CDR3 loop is CASSSLAGNEQFF. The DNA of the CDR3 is TGTGCCAGCAGTTCGTTAGCGGGGAATGAGCAGTTCTTC.

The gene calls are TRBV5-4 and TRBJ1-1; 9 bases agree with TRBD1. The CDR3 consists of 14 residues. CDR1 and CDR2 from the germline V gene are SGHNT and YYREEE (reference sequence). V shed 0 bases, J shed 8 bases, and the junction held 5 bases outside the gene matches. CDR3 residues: CASSLDRGQGEAFF. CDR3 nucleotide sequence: TGTGCCAGCAGCTTGGACAGGGGGCAAGGGGAAGCTTTCTTT.

The CDR3 protein is CAWSATGFRETQYF. The CDR3 DNA reads TGTGCCTGGAGTGCCACAGGGTTCCGAGAGACCCAGTACTTC. The rearrangement links TRBV30 to TRBJ2-5; a weak D match, TRBD1 (6 bases). The CDR3 length is 14 residues. CDR1 and CDR2 (germline): GTSNPN, SVGIG (reference sequence). V lost 1 base, J lost 4 bases, and 13 bases lay in between.

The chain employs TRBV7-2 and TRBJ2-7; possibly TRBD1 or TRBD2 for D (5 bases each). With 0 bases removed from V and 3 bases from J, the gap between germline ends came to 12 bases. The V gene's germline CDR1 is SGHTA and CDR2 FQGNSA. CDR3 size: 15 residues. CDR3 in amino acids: CASSLARGQIYEQYF. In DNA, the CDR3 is TGTGCCAGCAGCTTAGCGAGGGGTCAAATCTACGAGCAGTACTTC.

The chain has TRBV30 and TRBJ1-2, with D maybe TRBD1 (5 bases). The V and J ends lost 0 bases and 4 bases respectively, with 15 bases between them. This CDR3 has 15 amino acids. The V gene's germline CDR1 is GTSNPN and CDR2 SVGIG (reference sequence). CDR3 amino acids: CAWSVRHSGTYGYTF. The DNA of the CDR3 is TGTGCCTGGAGTGTACGACACTCAGGGACCTATGGCTACACCTTC.